The rows below give T cell receptor beta chains drawn from one sample of a study of Ad26.COV2.S vaccination and SARS-CoV-2 variants. Sequenced by immunoSEQ multiplex PCR; TCRdb stores in-frame clones only, minus some. This table holds 430,000 or so clones, approximately 92% found once. The sequencing here drew on peripheral blood, taken in a trial of Ad26.COV2.S vaccine versus placebo. Every receptor here comes from a person between 18 and 59 years old who received the Ad26.COV2.S COVID-19 vaccine or a placebo. Both conserved end residues are part of each CDR3. A D gene is named only where the DNA matches it firmly.

cdr3_aa,cdr3_nt,d_call,v_call,j_call
CASSTHSGRGQNTQYF,TGTGCCAGCAGTACACATAGCGGGAGGGGGCAGAATACGCAGTATTTT,TRBD2,TRBV6-2/TRBV6-3,TRBJ2-3
CASSSHKTSGSDRGEQFF,TGTGCCAGCAGCTCCCATAAGACTAGCGGGTCGGATCGAGGTGAGCAGTTCTTC,TRBD2,TRBV7-8,TRBJ2-1
CASSIQGSSYEQYF,TGTGCCAGTAGTATCCAGGGAAGCTCCTACGAGCAGTACTTC,NA,TRBV19,TRBJ2-7
CASSPSDRGNTEAFF,TGTGCCAGCAGCCCGTCAGACAGGGGGAACACTGAAGCTTTCTTT,TRBD1,TRBV14,TRBJ1-1
CASSFRPGDEKLFF,TGTGCCAGCAGCTTTCGGCCAGGGGATGAAAAACTGTTTTTT,NA,TRBV7-8,TRBJ1-4
CAWNGGSDTQYF,TGTGCCTGGAATGGGGGTTCGGATACGCAGTATTTT,NA,TRBV30,TRBJ2-3
CASSFITSATYEQYF,TGTGCCAGCAGTTTCATTACTAGCGCCACTTACGAGCAGTACTTC,TRBD2,TRBV28,TRBJ2-7
CASSLNGGGDTQYF,TGTGCCAGCAGCTTAAATGGCGGAGGGGATACGCAGTATTTT,NA,TRBV7-6,TRBJ2-3
CASSSTIYEQYF,TGTGCCAGCAGCTCGACAATATACGAGCAGTACTTC,NA,TRBV2,TRBJ2-7
CASSFDRGSGNTIYF,TGTGCCAGCAGCTTTGACAGGGGCTCTGGAAACACCATATATTTT,TRBD1,TRBV5-4,TRBJ1-3
CARGPLEQYF,TGTGCCAGGGGGCCCCTCGAGCAGTACTTC,NA,TRBV6-7,TRBJ2-7
CSAGGETQYF,TGCAGTGCCGGGGGGGAGACCCAGTACTTC,TRBD2,TRBV20-1,TRBJ2-5
CASSEAAFPYEQYF,TGTGCCAGCAGTGAAGCCGCTTTTCCCTACGAGCAGTACTTC,NA,TRBV25-1,TRBJ2-7
CASSPGRTGPQYF,TGTGCCAGCTCACCCGGGAGGACGGGTCCGCAGTATTTT,TRBD2,TRBV18,TRBJ2-3
CASSVGYEQYF,TGTGCCAGTAGTGTGGGCTACGAGCAGTACTTC,NA,TRBV19,TRBJ2-7
CSVVLRREDYGYTF,TGCAGCGTTGTTTTGAGGAGAGAGGACTATGGCTACACCTTC,NA,TRBV29-1,TRBJ1-2
CASSPLSQSNEKLFF,TGTGCCAGCTCACCACTCAGCCAGTCTAATGAAAAACTGTTTTTT,NA,TRBV18,TRBJ1-4
CASSDGSGSPSSYNEQFF,TGTGCCAGCAGTGATGGTAGCGGGAGCCCTAGCTCCTACAATGAGCAGTTCTTC,TRBD2,TRBV2,TRBJ2-1
CASSQEWGAEVNIQYF,TGCGCCAGCAGCCAAGAATGGGGGGCTGAAGTAAACATTCAGTACTTC,NA,TRBV4-3,TRBJ2-4
CASSYSGPLYEQYF,TGTGCCAGCAGTTATAGTGGGCCATTATACGAGCAGTACTTC,NA,TRBV6-5,TRBJ2-7